A single sample gave rise to the 23 T cell receptor beta chains below, sequenced in a study of T cell repertoires in cytomegalovirus infection (dated by TCRdb to between 2019 and 2020). The sequencer listed for this sample is Illumina HiSeq 1500. TCRdb reanalyzed the raw reads on its own, using fastp at Q25 for trimming and MiXCR for clone calling, and kept in-frame beta chains. Identical CDR3 proteins give one entry, which carries the most common genes and DNA. This sample comprises some 150,000 distinct CDR3 sequences, about 6% of them detected only once. The top ten constitute roughly 18% of the sample. The sequencing sample was made of PBMCs. These receptors were collected from a human donor in good health (CMV status not recorded). Some clones in this sample may be carry-over from other donors' samples.

This clonotype was seen repeatedly, ten times or more. The V call is TRBV20-1, the J call TRBJ2-5; 13 nucleotides match TRBD2. The trim removed 6 bases at V and 5 bases at J, leaving 12 bases unmatched. Germline V lookup: CDR1 DFQATT, CDR2 SNEGSKA (reference sequence). The CDR3 covers 16 residues. The CDR3 protein is CSANPGTSGDKETQYF. The CDR3, as DNA: TGCAGTGCCAATCCCGGGACTAGCGGGGACAAGGAGACCCAGTACTTC.

This clonotype was counted many times. This chain uses TRBV7-2 with TRBJ1-1; possible D gene TRBD1, 5 bases. Germline values: CDR1 SGHTA, CDR2 FQGNSA. V shed 5 bases and J shed 2 bases, with 15 bases lying between them. The CDR3 covers 15 residues. The CDR3 spells CASSPPSGGNTEAFF. Written as DNA, the CDR3 is TGTGCCAGCAGCCCCCCGTCGGGGGGAAACACTGAAGCTTTCTTT.

This clonotype was seen many times. The chain carries TRBV5-6 and TRBJ1-3, with D tentatively TRBD1 (5 bases). The CDR3 extends over 17 amino acids. The germline CDR1 and CDR2 sequences are SGHDT and YYEEEE. Between the trimmed V and J ends, which lost 1 base and 0 bases, there was a span of 14 bases. CDR3 coding DNA: TGTGCCAGCAGCTTGTCTCCGCAGGGTAACTCTGGAAACACCATATATTTT. Translation gives CASSLSPQGNSGNTIYF.

The chain links TRBV29-1 to TRBJ2-1; 8 bases are a match to TRBD1. Germline V lookup: CDR1 SQVTM, CDR2 ANQGSEA. Trimming at V came to 5 bases and at J to 10 bases, leaving 10 bases not matched to a gene. The CDR3 sequence is 13 residues long. The CDR3 DNA sequence: TGCAGCGTTAACGACAGGGGAAGAAAAGAGCAGTTCTTC. This gives the protein CSVNDRGRKEQFF.

This clonotype was found many times. V is TRBV7-8 and J is TRBJ2-7; unclear D gene. CDR1 is SGHVS and CDR2 is FQNEAQ in the germline V gene. The V gene lost 6 bases and the J gene lost 5 bases, with 11 bases spanning the gap. This CDR3 is built from 12 residues. CDR3 protein: CASSYSRHEQYF. Here the CDR3 DNA reads TGTGCCAGCAGTTATTCCAGGCACGAGCAGTACTTC.

This clonotype showed up many times. The chain has TRBV7-9 and TRBJ2-1; TRBD1 matches at 10 bases. There are 17 residues in the CDR3. V was clipped by 6 bases and J by 5 bases; unmatched bases: 13. Germline CDR1 is SEHNR and CDR2 is FQNEAQ (reference sequence). The CDR3 sequence: CASRPTGGSPHNNEQFF. The DNA for the CDR3 is TGTGCCAGCAGACCGACAGGGGGCTCTCCACACAACAATGAGCAGTTCTTC.

This clonotype was detected ten times or more. The rearrangement links TRBV6-6 to TRBJ2-6; 7 nucleotides agree with TRBD1. CDR3 length: 18 amino acids. Trimming cost V 5 bases and J 2 bases; bases outside gene matches: 12. Germline CDR1 and CDR2: MNHNY and SVGAGI (reference sequence). The CDR3 loop reads CASSGTGTEETGANVLTF. The CDR3, as DNA: TGTGCCAGCAGTGGAACCGGGACAGAGGAGACTGGGGCCAACGTCCTGACTTTC.

The rearrangement uses TRBV20-1 and TRBJ2-3, with 8 bases aligning to TRBD2. V shed 3 bases and J 3 bases; nucleotides not matched to a gene: 11. The CDR3 is 16 amino acids. The germline V gene has CDR1 DFQATT and CDR2 SNEGSKA (reference sequence). For the CDR3, the DNA is TGCAGTGCTAGTTTCTTGGCGGGGGGCGGGACAGATACGCAGTATTTT. Its translation: CSASFLAGGGTDTQYF.

This clonotype was seen many times. This sequence joins TRBV5-1 and TRBJ2-1, with TRBD1 identical over 12 bases. The germline gives CDR1 SGHRS, CDR2 YFSETQ. V was clipped by 5 bases and J by 6 bases; unmatched bases: 6. The length of the CDR3 is 15 residues. The CDR3 bases are TGCGCCAGCAGACCCGGGACAGGGGGCATCAATGAGCAGTTCTTC. Amino acids: CASRPGTGGINEQFF.

This clonotype was counted at least ten times. The V gene is TRBV7-2, the J gene TRBJ2-2; 7 bases map to TRBD2. The CDR3 has 17 residues. V lost 1 base, J lost 0 bases, and 5 bases stayed unmatched. The germline gives CDR1 SGHTA, CDR2 FQGNSA. CDR3 in amino acids: CASSLGGRGANTGELFF. The DNA of the CDR3 is TGTGCCAGCAGCTTAGGGGGGAGGGGCGCGAACACCGGGGAGCTGTTTTTT.

In this sample, this clonotype turned up a few times. The rearrangement joins TRBV12-3 or TRBV12-4 to TRBJ2-2; D gene unclear. Trimming took 6 bases from V and 1 from J, leaving 6 bases between them. The CDR3 has 13 amino acids. The CDR3 sequence: CASRDGNTGELFF. The CDR3 bases are TGTGCCAGCAGGGACGGGAACACCGGGGAGCTGTTTTTT.

This clonotype was counted at least ten times. V usage is TRBV12-3 or TRBV12-4 and J usage is TRBJ2-6; D possibly corresponds to TRBD1 (6 bases). With 1 base removed from V and 1 base from J, the gap between germline ends came to 17 bases. This CDR3 has 19 amino acids. The CDR3: CASSLEGVSASSGANVLTF. The CDR3 DNA reads as TGTGCCAGCAGTTTAGAGGGGGTTTCTGCTTCTTCTGGGGCCAACGTCCTGACTTTC.

The table lists this clonotype with many counts. The genes are TRBV24-1 and TRBJ2-1; TRBD1 matches at 11 bases. V shed 5 bases, J shed 8 bases, and the junction held 7 bases outside the gene matches. Per the germline V gene, CDR1 is KGHDR and CDR2 is SFDVKD. CDR3 length equals 15 residues. The CDR3, as DNA: TGTGCCACCAGTGGGCGGGACAGGGGGGTCGATGAGCAGTTCTTC. Protein sequence: CATSGRDRGVDEQFF.

The chain employs TRBV29-1 and TRBJ2-1; the match to TRBD2 covers 7 bases. The CDR3 sequence is 13 residues long. CDR1 and CDR2 (germline): SQVTM, ANQGSEA. Unmatched junction bases numbered 7, after V lost 4 bases and J lost 7 bases. CDR3 in DNA: TGCAGCGTTGTCGAGGGAGCGGGGAATGAGCAGTTCTTC. Amino acid sequence: CSVVEGAGNEQFF.

This clonotype was seen repeatedly, ten times or more. The chain has TRBV7-8 and TRBJ2-7; weak D call: TRBD1 (5 bases). This CDR3 has 13 residues. The V and J ends lost 8 bases and 2 bases respectively, with 13 bases between them. The germline V gene encodes CDR1 SGHVS and CDR2 FQNEAQ. The CDR3 nucleotides read TGTGCCAGCTCCCGACAGAGTGCCTACGAGCAGTACTTC. Translation gives CASSRQSAYEQYF.

V is TRBV4-2 and J is TRBJ2-1; 8 nucleotides agree with TRBD2. V trimming: 0 bases; J trimming: 10 bases; junction bases outside the gene matches: 8. CDR3 length equals 15 residues. The V gene's germline CDR1 is LGHNA and CDR2 YNFKEQ. This chain's CDR3 is CASSQDTAGGREQFF. The CDR3 DNA sequence: TGTGCCAGCAGCCAAGATACGGCGGGGGGTAGGGAGCAGTTCTTC.

In this sample, this clonotype turned up many times. This chain joins TRBV4-2 and TRBJ1-4, with a possible D match to TRBD1 (5 bases). The CDR3 is 14 amino acids. The V gene lost 0 bases and the J gene lost 5 bases, with 7 bases spanning the gap. Germline CDR1 reads LGHNA; CDR2 reads YNFKEQ. The CDR3 spells CASSQDGGNEKLFF. The CDR3 DNA reads TGTGCCAGCAGCCAAGATGGGGGAAATGAAAAACTGTTTTTT.

This clonotype was counted ten times or more. The chain couples TRBV19 to TRBJ1-5, with 7 bases that match TRBD1. Germline V gives CDR1 LNHDA, CDR2 SQIVND (reference sequence). This CDR3 region has 17 residues. V was pared by 5 bases and J by 6 bases, with 16 bases of the junction left unmatched. The CDR3 loop is CASSLTFTGERGQPQHF. The DNA of the CDR3 is TGTGCCAGTAGTTTAACCTTTACAGGGGAGAGGGGTCAGCCCCAGCATTTT.

This clonotype was picked up a small number of times. The V call is TRBV28, the J call TRBJ1-5; D unresolved. The V end was cut by 1 base, the J end by 7 bases, with 11 bases between. CDR1 and CDR2 (germline): MDHEN, SYDVKM. This CDR3 is built from 14 residues. This CDR3 is CASSLSGQGQPQHF. CDR3 nucleotide sequence: TGTGCCAGCAGTTTATCGGGTCAAGGCCAGCCCCAGCATTTT.

This clonotype was found many times. The chain employs TRBV7-2 and TRBJ1-1; no firm D call. V was cut by 4 bases and J by 3 bases, with 6 bases left in between. Germline CDR1 and CDR2: SGHTA and FQGNSA. The length of the CDR3 is 12 residues. CDR3 nucleotide sequence: TGTGCCAGCAGCTCTGGGTACACTGAAGCTTTCTTT. This translates into CASSSGYTEAFF.

This clonotype was seen ten or more times. The chain joins TRBV24-1 to TRBJ2-3; tentatively, D is TRBD2 (5 bases). Germline V gives CDR1 KGHDR, CDR2 SFDVKD. V lost 3 bases and J lost 5, with 17 bases in between. The CDR3 contains 16 residues. CDR3 protein: CATSDPNGVIRDTQYF. In DNA form, the CDR3 reads TGTGCCACCAGTGATCCTAACGGGGTCATCAGAGATACGCAGTATTTT.

A note on this clonotype: A read error may produce the germline difference seen at one junction end. The chain links TRBV7-2 to TRBJ2-7; 7 bases are a match to TRBD2. The V gene's germline CDR1 is SGHTA and CDR2 FQGNSA. The CDR3 covers 11 residues. CDR3 amino acids: CASSPLGGGKF. In DNA form, the CDR3 reads TGTGCCAGCAGCCCCCTAGGCGGGGGAAAATTC.

This clonotype was detected a few times. V usage is TRBV7-8 and J usage is TRBJ1-5; D perhaps matches TRBD1 (6 bases). The germline V and J ends were trimmed by 4 bases and 6 bases, with 19 bases remaining between them. Germline-derived CDR1 and CDR2 are SGHVS and FQNEAQ. There are 16 residues in the CDR3. Here the CDR3 DNA reads TGTGCCAGCAGCTCGCCAGGGGTAGTGAACCTTCAGCCCCAGCATTTT. Amino acid sequence: CASSSPGVVNLQPQHF.